The sample holds a few counts of the clone carrying this TCR beta chain. Its cognate antigen is unknown. The V gene's germline CDR1 is SNHLY and CDR2 FYNNEI. The CDR3 loop spans 14 amino acids. Trimming cost V 2 bases and J 7 bases, with 15 bases left between them. The sample originates from a study of regulatory T cells in long-lasting Graves disease. Study results and limitations: With persistent disease, TRBV28, TRBJ1-2 and TRBJ2-5 were the favored segments. Sampling was limited to peripheral blood rather than thyroid tissue.

Assembly of TCR beta libraries relied on iRepertoire HTBI primers together with Arm-PCR of CDR3 regions. TCRdb redid the calling of the multiplex PCR reads with MiXCR, one entry per CDR3 protein. The sample includes about 530,000 distinct CDR3 sequences, about 16% of them seen just once. Time point noted: newly diagnosed GD, antithyroid drugs for less than 3 months. RNA extracted from PBMCs served as the sequencing template. In addition, the sample was reused for a study of T cells in Graves' hyperthyroidism and ophthalmopathy. From that paper: The primer set for the first-round RT-PCR of the TCR CDR3 was HTBI.

The source of this sequence is a woman aged 35-65 years with Graves disease. The sequenced sample was peripheral blood mononuclear cells (PBMCs), obtained at new diagnosis, from a patient treated with antithyroid drugs. The chain joins TRBV2 to TRBJ2-7; D not resolved. The CDR3 DNA reads as TGTGCCAGCAGTGAAAGGGTTGAACTACGTGAGCAGTACTTC. Its protein product is CASSERVELREQYF.